This TCR beta chain is from a study of T cell responses to AZD1222 COVID-19 vaccine. The study, taken as a whole, reports: The breadth and depth of Spike-specific TCRs increased once two AZD1222 doses had been given. Seropositivity was recorded at baseline in only six AZD1222 recipients. Clonal diversity was possibly underestimated, and the donors were mostly white British, with more females.

Data came from immunoSEQ multiplex PCR; TCRdb stores just in-frame clones and leaves some out. The sample contains roughly 140,000 clones, approximately 91% of which appear only once. V lost 5 bases to trimming and J lost 0 bases; unmatched junction nucleotides: 15. Germline V CDR1 and CDR2: MRHNA, SNTAGT. The CDR3 loop spans 18 amino acids. Regarding this clone: The antigen is not known.

The chain carries TRBV6-4 and TRBJ1-2, with 7 bases that match TRBD1. This TCR came from an adult who received the AZD1222 COVID-19 vaccine. The material was peripheral blood, obtained 28 days after the second AZD1222 dose. This CDR3 is CASSLQGPPLQANYGYTF. The CDR3 nucleotides are TGTGCCAGCAGTCTACAGGGGCCGCCCTTGCAAGCTAACTATGGCTACACCTTC.